This record concerns one TCR beta chain sequence. The clone's antigen remains unknown. Per-nucleotide qualities are absent, and no much larger clonotype sits a single base away. This specimen includes other DNA sequences encoding the same CDR3. Using the deep immunoSEQ assay, TCR CDR3 regions were amplified from genomic DNA by multiplex PCR. Genomic DNA extracted from each cell subset was distributed evenly over all wells of several immunoSEQ 96-well plates, and each plate served as one replicate. Each replicate PCR for sorted subsets received about 220 ng genomic DNA, equal to tens of thousands of T cell genomes. The purified libraries were quantified using a Qubit 3.0 fluorometer, sized with a Bioanalyzer 2100, and then quantified again using the KAPA Library Quantification kit. A separate single-read 150-cycle Illumina NextSeq 550 flow cell was used to sequence each immunoSEQ 96-well plate. Regarding the original processing steps: The immunoSEQ output contained only junctional sequences without quality scores, so filtering could not match that applied to full-length reads. Sequences were annotated with PyIR, a Python wrapper for IgBLAST v1.9, and V/J genes and CDR3 were assigned using IMGT germline references. Reads were filtered out if the reads had weak V/J assignments (E-value above 1e-6), no CDR3, stop codons, out-of-frame junctions, or ambiguous translated residues. V3J clonotypes were defined as sequences sharing the same inferred V gene, J gene, and CDR3 amino acid sequence. Percentage overlap between repertoires was computed as shared unique clonotypes divided by the size of the smaller repertoire. Repertoire richness was assessed with RTK rarefaction, the Chao1 estimator, and Recon v2.1 estimates of unobserved clonotypes. For all TCRbeta clonotypes obtained by the gDNA method from a handful of donors, generation probabilities were computed with OLGA. TCRdb holds this immuneACCESS table with in-frame rearrangements only. Some clones are missing; in checked studies, unresolved V genes explain under half, and the rest has no known cause. V, J and clone size were drawn from that table, and D and trimming were deduced from the DNA. The sample yields 2,500,000 or so clones; around 93% were counted once. The top ten clones comprise 0.3% to 0.4% of the sample.

The data belong to a study of shared clonotypes between healthy human individuals (dated by TCRdb to the early 2020s). For the study in its entirety: A few men and two women, aged 18 to 49 years, made up the cohort. For each donor, CD4 naive and CD4 memory were each given three plates, CD8 naive was given two plates, and CD8 memory was given one plate. To estimate repertoire size and how much clonotype sharing occurs between individuals, the study deeply sequenced the blood TCR repertoires of 5 or 6 healthy adults. To increase sequencing depth and limit assay-specific biases, TCR repertoire library preparation and sequencing were carried out by different laboratories using diverse techniques. Between about 0.9 and 8.9 billion PBMCs per donor were obtained by leukapheresis.

Taken from cysteine to phenylalanine, the CDR3 has 12 residues. The only DNA kept is the CDR3, 36 bases in frame from the first base. Looking up the germline V gene yields CDR1 SGHTA and CDR2 FQGNSA. V is pared back by 0 bases and J by 4 bases, with 1 base lying between the germline termini. Donors were healthy HIV-negative adults with no recently reported acute infections or vaccinations. All donors were Caucasian adults living in Nashville, Tennessee, USA. Magnetic negative selection was used to enrich CD4+ T cells, after which naive cells were positively selected on CD45RA and the negative fraction became the memory subset. Blood was collected by leukapheresis, and PBMCs were isolated by Ficoll-Histopaque density gradient centrifugation and then cryopreserved in liquid nitrogen vapor phase. Purity and quantity of every magnetically sorted T cell population were checked by analytical flow cytometry. Each sorted fraction had its genomic DNA isolated and then quantified by UV absorbance on a Nanodrop 2000c.

The paper as a whole reports these results and caveats: Larger estimated clonotype richness was generally found for naive subsets than for memory subsets. Around 5% of naive CD4, 3.5% of naive CD8, approximately 2.2% of memory CD4, and 0.4% of memory CD8 clonotypes were shared across several donors. Compared with non-shared clonotypes, clonotypes shared by all four sorted-subset donors had higher generation probabilities. The genetic and exposure-history diversity represented was limited by the small number of donors. Pairwise subsampling led to the expectation that sequencing depth would affect the degree of clonotype sharing among donors. Sampling was limited to blood, and TCR repertoires in tissue likely differ from TCR repertoires in blood. Rarefaction of sorted-subset datasets indicated incomplete sequencing despite the large sequencing depth.

This TCR came from a man between 18 and 29 years old in good health. Some clones in this sample may be carry-over from other donors' samples. Material for sequencing was naive CD4+ T cells from PBMCs. What the cell subset or site label conveys for this sample: CD45RA+ positively selected. Here the chain combines TRBV7-2 and TRBJ1-3; no D gene call is confident. The CDR3 region: CASSLAGNTIYF. The nucleotides are TGTGCCAGCAGCTTAGCCGGAAACACCATATATTTT.